This note documents a single T cell receptor (beta chain) sequence. In the study's own analysis: Reference gene primer amplification gave estimated nucleated cell counts. Produced via immunoSEQ multiplex PCR; TCRdb's table is partial and in-frame only. That table furnishes V, J and clone size, whereas the DNA furnished D and trimming. The sample contains about 210,000 clones, more than 75% of which appear only once. V lost 3 bases and J lost 6; bases outside the gene matches: 2. This CDR3 region has 13 residues. In germline, CDR1 is SGHTA, CDR2 FQGTGA. This record belongs to a study of blood T cell repertoires in COVID-19. Across the whole study: Collection of acute and convalescent COVID-19 samples took place in the United States, Italy and Spain. Nucleic acid was either cDNA or gDNA, and it came from T cells, B-cell-depleted T cells, or PBMCs.

The clonotype comes from a woman in her 40s with acute or convalescent COVID-19. The rearrangement joins TRBV7-3 to TRBJ2-1, with 7 bases fitting TRBD2. Source material: peripheral blood. The CDR3 DNA follows: TGTGCCAGCAGCTTTTCTAGCGGCAATGAGCAGTTCTTC. Amino acid sequence: CASSFSSGNEQFF.